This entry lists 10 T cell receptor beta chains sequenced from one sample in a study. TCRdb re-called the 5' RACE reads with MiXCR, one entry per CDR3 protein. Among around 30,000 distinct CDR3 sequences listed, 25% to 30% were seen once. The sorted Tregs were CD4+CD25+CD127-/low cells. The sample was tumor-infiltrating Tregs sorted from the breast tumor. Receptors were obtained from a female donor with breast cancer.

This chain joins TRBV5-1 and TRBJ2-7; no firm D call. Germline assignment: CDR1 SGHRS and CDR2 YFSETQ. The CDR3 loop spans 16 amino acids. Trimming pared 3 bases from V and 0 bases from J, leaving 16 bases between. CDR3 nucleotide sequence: TGCGCCAGCAGCTCCCCGACTCCTCCCAGCTCCTACGAGCAGTACTTC. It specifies CASSSPTPPSSYEQYF.

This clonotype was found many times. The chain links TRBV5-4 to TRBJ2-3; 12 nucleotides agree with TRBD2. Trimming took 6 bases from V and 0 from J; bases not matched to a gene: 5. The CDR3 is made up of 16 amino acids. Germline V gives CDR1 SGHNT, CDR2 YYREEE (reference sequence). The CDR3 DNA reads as TGTGCCAGCACCCCCCTAGCGGGAGGGAGCACAGATACGCAGTATTTT. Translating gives CASTPLAGGSTDTQYF.

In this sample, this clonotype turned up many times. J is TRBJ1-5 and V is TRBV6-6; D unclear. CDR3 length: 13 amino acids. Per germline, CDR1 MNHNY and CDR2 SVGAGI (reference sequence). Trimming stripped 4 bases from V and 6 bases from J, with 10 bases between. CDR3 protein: CASSSPGGQPQHF. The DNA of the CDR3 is TGTGCCAGCAGTTCCCCCGGCGGTCAGCCCCAGCATTTT.

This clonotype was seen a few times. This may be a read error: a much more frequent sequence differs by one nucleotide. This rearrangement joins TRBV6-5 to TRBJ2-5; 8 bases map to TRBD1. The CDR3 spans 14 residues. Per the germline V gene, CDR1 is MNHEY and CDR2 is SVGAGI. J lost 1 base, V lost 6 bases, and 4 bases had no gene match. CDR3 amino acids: CASRYGQGQETQYF. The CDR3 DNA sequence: TGTGCCAGCAGATACGGACAGGGCCAAGAGACCCAGTACTTC.

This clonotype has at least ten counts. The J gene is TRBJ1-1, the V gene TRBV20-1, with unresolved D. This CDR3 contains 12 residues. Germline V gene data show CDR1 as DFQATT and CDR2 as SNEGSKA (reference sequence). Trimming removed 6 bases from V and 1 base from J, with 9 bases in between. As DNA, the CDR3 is TGCAGTGCCGAATTGGGGAACACTGAAGCTTTCTTT. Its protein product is CSAELGNTEAFF.

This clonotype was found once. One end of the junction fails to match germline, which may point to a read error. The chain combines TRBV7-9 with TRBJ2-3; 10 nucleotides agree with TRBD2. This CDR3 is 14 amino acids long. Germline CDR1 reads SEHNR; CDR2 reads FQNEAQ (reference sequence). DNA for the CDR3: TGTGCCAGCAGCTCCCGGACTAGCGGAGATACGCAGTATTTC. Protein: CASSSRTSGDTQYF.

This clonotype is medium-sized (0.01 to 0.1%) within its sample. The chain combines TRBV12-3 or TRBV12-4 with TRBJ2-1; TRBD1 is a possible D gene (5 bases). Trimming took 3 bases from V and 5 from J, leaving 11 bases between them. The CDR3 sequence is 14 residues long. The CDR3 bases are TGTGCCAGCAGTTTCAGACAGTTGCACAATGAGCAGTTCTTC. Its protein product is CASSFRQLHNEQFF.

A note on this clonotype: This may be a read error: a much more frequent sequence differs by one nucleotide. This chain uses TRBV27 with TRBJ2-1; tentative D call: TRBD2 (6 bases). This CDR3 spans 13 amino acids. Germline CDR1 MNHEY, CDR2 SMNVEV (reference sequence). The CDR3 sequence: CASGLPGLHEQFF. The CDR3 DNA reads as TGTGCCAGCGGTTTGCCGGGACTCCATGAGCAGTTCTTC.

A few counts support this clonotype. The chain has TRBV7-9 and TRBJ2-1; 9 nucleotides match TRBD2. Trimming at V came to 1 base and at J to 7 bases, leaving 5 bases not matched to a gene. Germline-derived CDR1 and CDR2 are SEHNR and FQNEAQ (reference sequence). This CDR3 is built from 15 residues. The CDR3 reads CASSLGLAGTNEQFF. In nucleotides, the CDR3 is TGTGCCAGCAGCTTAGGTCTAGCGGGAACAAATGAGCAGTTCTTC.

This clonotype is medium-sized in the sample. The CDR3 sequence is CSAIRTGRDQPQHF. The CDR3 DNA is TGCAGTGCTATAAGGACAGGTCGGGATCAGCCCCAGCATTTT. This chain connects TRBV20-1 to TRBJ1-5; 7 bases line up with TRBD1. The CDR3 totals 14 residues. V trimming: 4 bases; J trimming: 5 bases; junction bases outside the gene matches: 8. Germline V lookup: CDR1 DFQATT, CDR2 SNEGSKA (reference sequence).